These T cell receptor beta chains were read from a single sample in a study of blood T cell repertoires in COVID-19. TCRdb's copy holds only in-frame clones and misses some; the assay was immunoSEQ multiplex PCR. This table holds approximately 90,000 clones, over 75% found once. Sequencing was done on a sample of peripheral blood. Receptors originate from a man aged 60 to 69 with acute or convalescent COVID-19. The CDR3 runs from the conserved cysteine through the conserved F or W. The order of the fields is V gene, J gene, D gene, clone size, CDR3 protein, CDR3 DNA. The D gene is left open where the match is weak. Clone size, where shown, is once, few, many, or a class for clones that have expanded.

TRBV7-8	TRBJ2-3	.	.	CASSTPRVRTENTDTQYF	TGTGCCAGCAGCACCCCTAGGGTCAGGACAGAAAACACAGATACGCAGTATTTT
TRBV10-3	TRBJ2-2	.	once	CAILNTGTGNTGELFF	TGTGCCATCCTTAACACCGGGACTGGGAACACCGGGGAGCTGTTTTTT
TRBV4-1	TRBJ2-3	TRBD2	.	CASSPTSGSYRTDTQYF	TGCGCCAGCAGCCCGACTAGCGGGAGCTATCGCACAGATACGCAGTATTTT
TRBV7-9	TRBJ1-5	.	.	CASSPPGVRNQPQHF	TGTGCCAGCAGCCCACCGGGGGTGCGGAATCAGCCCCAGCATTTT
TRBV6-5	TRBJ1-5	.	.	CASTGNSNQPQHF	TGTGCCAGCACGGGGAACTCCAATCAGCCCCAGCATTTT
TRBV4-1	TRBJ1-1	.	many	CASRGGNAEAFF	TGCGCCTCCCGGGGGGGGAACGCTGAAGCTTTCTTT
TRBV20-1	TRBJ2-7	.	once	CSAQNQDNF	TGCAGTGCCCAGAACCAGGATAACTTC
TRBV6-5	TRBJ2-2	.	.	CASGSGKNTGELFF	TGTGCCAGCGGATCGGGGAAGAACACCGGGGAGCTGTTTTTT
TRBV27	TRBJ2-3	.	.	CARNSDTQYF	TGTGCCAGGAACTCAGATACGCAGTATTTT
TRBV5-4	TRBJ2-7	TRBD1	.	CASTYRQGYEQYF	TGTGCCAGCACGTATCGACAGGGCTACGAGCAGTACTTC
TRBV7-2	TRBJ2-3	TRBD2	.	CASSLHGGLDGTQYF	TGTGCCAGCAGCTTACACGGAGGACTAGACGGCACGCAGTATTTT
TRBV11-2	TRBJ2-6	TRBD1	once	CASSLTGGTGANVLTF	TGTGCCAGCAGCTTAACAGGGGGCACTGGGGCCAACGTCCTGACTTTC
TRBV6-5	TRBJ2-2	TRBD1	.	CASSSDRVETGELFF	TGTGCCAGCAGTTCAGACAGGGTGGAGACCGGGGAGCTGTTTTTT
TRBV6-2/TRBV6-3	TRBJ1-1	TRBD1	.	CASSYGDRGPEAFF	TGTGCCAGCAGTTACGGGGACAGAGGGCCTGAAGCTTTCTTT
TRBV19	TRBJ2-2	.	.	CASRTTGTNTGELFF	TGTGCCAGTCGTACGACAGGAACGAACACCGGGGAGCTGTTTTTT
TRBV3-1/TRBV3-2	TRBJ2-7	TRBD2	.	CASSLPRAGGGEQYF	TGTGCCAGCAGCCTCCCGAGGGCGGGAGGGGGCGAGCAGTACTTC
TRBV18	TRBJ1-3	.	.	CASSPALADSGNTIYF	TGTGCCAGCTCACCCGCCTTAGCCGACTCTGGAAACACCATATATTTT
TRBV6-6	TRBJ2-1	TRBD1	few	CASSQIMGQTPYNEQFF	TGTGCCAGCAGTCAAATAATGGGACAGACCCCCTACAATGAGCAGTTCTTC
TRBV4-3	TRBJ2-3	.	.	CASSQERQGTDTQYF	TGCGCCAGCAGCCAAGAAAGGCAGGGAACAGATACGCAGTATTTT
TRBV6-5	TRBJ1-2	TRBD1	.	CASRLGQGASYTF	TGTGCCAGCAGACTCGGACAGGGGGCGAGCTACACCTTC
TRBV11-3	TRBJ2-1	TRBD2	.	CASSPSLAGGYNEQFF	TGTGCCAGCAGCCCCTCCCTAGCGGGAGGGTACAATGAGCAGTTCTTC
TRBV10-3	TRBJ1-5	.	.	CAISGAGPPYFSNQPQHF	TGTGCCATCAGTGGAGCAGGGCCCCCATACTTTAGCAATCAGCCCCAGCATTTT
TRBV7-2	TRBJ2-5	TRBD2	.	CASSRTSGQETQYF	TGTGCCAGCAGCCGCACTAGCGGCCAAGAGACCCAGTACTTC
TRBV7-2	TRBJ2-7	TRBD1	.	CASSFFHVPGTGDYEQYF	TGTGCCAGCAGCTTCTTTCATGTCCCCGGGACAGGGGACTACGAGCAGTACTTC
TRBV7-2	TRBJ2-3	TRBD2	.	CASSGVTGAGGSDTQYF	TGTGCCAGCAGCGGCGTAACAGGGGCGGGAGGGTCAGATACGCAGTATTTT
TRBV4-1	TRBJ1-1	.	.	CASSQKREYTEAFF	TGCGCCAGCAGCCAGAAAAGGGAGTACACTGAAGCTTTCTTT